The 16 T cell receptor beta chains in this list originate from one sample, sequenced in a study of blood T cell repertoires in COVID-19. The repertoire was sequenced with immunoSEQ multiplex PCR; TCRdb's copy has only in-frame clones and lacks some. The profile shows 180,000 or so clones, about 82% of them singletons. The material sequenced was PBMCs or T cells enriched from blood (not recorded which). The receptors were gathered from a man aged 35-49 years with acute COVID-19.

The rearrangement joins TRBV11-3 to TRBJ2-3; 8 bases line up with TRBD2. The ends lost 1 base at V and 4 bases at J; junction bases unmatched: 7. The CDR3 length is 16 residues. Germline CDR1 and CDR2: SGHNT and YENEEA. In DNA, the CDR3 is TGTGCCAGCAGCTTAGGGCAGCGGGAGACCCCAGATACGCAGTATTTT. It translates to CASSLGQRETPDTQYF.

This chain links TRBV3-1 (or the pseudogene TRBV3-2) with TRBJ1-6; 8 nucleotides agree with TRBD1. Germline values: CDR1 LGHDT, CDR2 YNNKEL (reference sequence). Trimming at V came to 1 base and at J to 9 bases, leaving 11 bases not matched to a gene. This CDR3 is built from 17 residues. The CDR3 nucleotides read TGTGCCAGCAGCCAAGGGGTTTGGACAGGGAAAATTTCACCCCTCCACTTT. It encodes CASSQGVWTGKISPLHF.

This chain links TRBV27 with TRBJ1-2, with D possibly matching TRBD1 (5 bases). This CDR3 region has 13 residues. The V and J ends lost 2 bases and 4 bases respectively, with 8 bases between them. CDR1 and CDR2 from the germline V gene are MNHEY and SMNVEV (reference sequence). As DNA, the CDR3 is TGTGCCAGCAGTTTACAGGGAACCTATGGCTACACCTTC. Translation: CASSLQGTYGYTF.

This clone came up a few times. This chain uses TRBV28 with TRBJ1-1, with 8 bases fitting TRBD1. Losses at the gene ends were 3 bases for V and 6 bases for J; bases not matched to a gene: 6. This CDR3 is built from 14 residues. Per germline, CDR1 MDHEN and CDR2 SYDVKM. The DNA of the CDR3 is TGTGCCAGCAGTTTCGCCCAGGGGGCTTCTGAAGCTTTCTTT. Protein product: CASSFAQGASEAFF.

The chain combines TRBV10-3 with TRBJ1-1; no reliable D call. With 4 bases removed from V and 10 bases from J, the gap between germline ends came to 22 bases. Per germline, CDR1 ENHRY and CDR2 SYGVKD. The CDR3 has 15 amino acids. CDR3 in DNA: TGTGCCATCAGTGTACATTTTGAGGGAGACGAGGGAGCTTTCTTT. It yields the protein CAISVHFEGDEGAFF.

The chain employs TRBV30 and TRBJ2-2, with D tentatively TRBD2 (6 bases). CDR1 GTSNPN and CDR2 SVGIG come from the germline V gene (reference sequence). Trimming shortened V by 0 bases and J by 4 bases, and 9 bases separated the two germline ends. This CDR3 contains 14 residues. Here the CDR3 reads CAWSVGTVTGELFF. CDR3 bases: TGTGCCTGGAGTGTTGGGACTGTCACCGGGGAGCTGTTTTTT.

V is TRBV20-1 and J is TRBJ2-7; TRBD2 matches 11 bases. The CDR3 spans 15 residues. After removal of 3 bases from V and 0 bases from J, the junction contained 4 bases not matched to a gene. The germline V gene encodes CDR1 DFQATT and CDR2 SNEGSKA (reference sequence). The CDR3 DNA reads as TGCAGTGCTAGTCGTGGACTAGCGGGCTCCTACGAGCAGTACTTC. Translated: CSASRGLAGSYEQYF.

The chain has TRBV30 and TRBJ2-1; D unclear. V lost 2 bases and J lost 1, with 12 bases in between. CDR1 is GTSNPN, CDR2 SVGIG, per germline (reference sequence). CDR3 length: 15 residues. CDR3 amino acids: CAWSKPGSSYNEQFF. CDR3 coding DNA: TGTGCCTGGAGTAAACCAGGTTCTTCCTACAATGAGCAGTTCTTC. The whole variable domain, filled in from reference TRBV30 and TRBJ2-1, reads SQTIHQWPATLVQPVGSPLSLECTVEGTSNPNLYWYRQAAGRGLQLLFYSVGIGQISSEVPQNLSASRPQDRQFILSSKKLLLSDSGFYLCAWSKPGSSYNEQFFGPGTRLTVL.

This clone was seen a handful of times. The chain employs TRBV5-8 and TRBJ1-3; D not certain. Germline V CDR1 and CDR2: SGHTS, YDEGEE. The CDR3 has 12 amino acids. Trimming removed 4 bases at V and 4 bases at J, with 6 bases between. The DNA of the CDR3 is TGTGCCAGCAGCGTGACAGGAAACACCATATATTTT. It is translated as CASSVTGNTIYF.

This chain uses TRBV2 with TRBJ2-5; 13 bases are shared with TRBD2. The V segment lost 4 bases and the J segment 2 bases; nucleotides outside the gene matches: 4. The V gene's germline CDR1 is SNHLY and CDR2 FYNNEI. The CDR3 extends over 16 amino acids. The CDR3 here is CASSAGTSGKQETQYF. CDR3 nucleotide sequence: TGTGCCAGCAGTGCCGGGACTAGCGGGAAACAAGAGACCCAGTACTTC.

The J gene is TRBJ2-4, the V gene TRBV29-1, with no clear D. The V and J ends lost 0 bases and 8 bases respectively, with 8 bases between them. Germline CDR1 reads SQVTM; CDR2 reads ANQGSEA. The CDR3 is made up of 12 amino acids. The DNA of the CDR3 is TGCAGCGTTGAAGATGGAGTAGACATTCAGTACTTC. Amino acid sequence: CSVEDGVDIQYF.

The chain couples TRBV7-9 to TRBJ1-3, with D uncertain. The CDR3 runs 14 residues. V lost 1 base and J 7 bases, leaving 11 bases between the germline ends. Per the germline V gene, CDR1 is SEHNR and CDR2 is FQNEAQ (reference sequence). As DNA, the CDR3 is TGTGCCAGCAGCTTAGGATCGGCGGTGAACACCATATATTTT. Its translation: CASSLGSAVNTIYF.

The chain links TRBV14 to TRBJ2-1, with 12 bases that match TRBD2. V dropped 1 base and J dropped 6; count of bases not matched to a gene: 10. CDR1 is SGHDN, CDR2 FVKESK, per germline. The CDR3 extends over 18 amino acids. CDR3: CASSQGLAGALPGNEQFF. The CDR3 nucleotides read TGTGCCAGCAGCCAAGGACTAGCGGGAGCTCTACCCGGCAATGAGCAGTTCTTC.

The V gene is TRBV12-3 or TRBV12-4, the J gene TRBJ1-5; the D is unclear. The CDR3 length is 13 residues. Deletions cut 6 bases from V and 6 bases from J, with 12 bases between. The CDR3 nucleotides read TGTGCCAGCAGCAATCAGGTTCTTCAGCCCCAGCATTTT. This sequence encodes CASSNQVLQPQHF.

CDR3 amino acids: CASSTGGLNTEAFF. The CDR3 coding sequence is TGCGCCAGCAGTACGGGTGGATTGAACACTGAAGCTTTCTTT. The chain employs TRBV5-1 and TRBJ1-1; no reliable D call. The CDR3 is made up of 14 amino acids. V shed 5 bases and J shed 0 bases, with 11 bases lying between them. CDR1 and CDR2 from the germline V gene are SGHRS and YFSETQ.

The V and J genes are TRBV12-5 and TRBJ2-3, with TRBD2 matching over 8 bases. This CDR3 contains 13 residues. Germline V CDR1 and CDR2: LGHNT, FRNRAP. V shed 3 bases and J 7 bases; nucleotides not matched to a gene: 3. The CDR3 region has the DNA TGTGCTAGTGGTTTCGGGGGGGTCAATACGCAGTATTTT. It yields the protein CASGFGGVNTQYF.